This TCR beta chain was profiled in a study of shared clonotypes between healthy human individuals. General study points: In four donors, approximately 5% of naive CD4 clonotypes appeared in common.

About this clone: Its antigen is unknown.

Sequencing was performed with immunoSEQ multiplex PCR; in TCRdb, only in-frame clones are kept and a portion is missing. Altogether 1,500,000 or so clones are present, around 95% being singletons, with the ten largest covering 1% to 1.5%. Trimming removed 0 bases from V and 0 bases from J, with 11 bases in between. The CDR3 totals 17 residues. Germline loops: CDR1 SGHTA, CDR2 FQGNSA. Specimen: naive CD4+ T cells sorted from blood. As to subset: CD45RA+ positively selected. The chain uses TRBV7-2 and TRBJ1-4, with D possibly being TRBD1 (5 bases). This TCR was sampled from a man aged 25 to 45 in good health. The CDR3 nucleotides are TGTGCCAGCAGCTTAGCAGGGGCCGGGACAACTAATGAAAAACTGTTTTTT. Protein product: CASSLAGAGTTNEKLFF.